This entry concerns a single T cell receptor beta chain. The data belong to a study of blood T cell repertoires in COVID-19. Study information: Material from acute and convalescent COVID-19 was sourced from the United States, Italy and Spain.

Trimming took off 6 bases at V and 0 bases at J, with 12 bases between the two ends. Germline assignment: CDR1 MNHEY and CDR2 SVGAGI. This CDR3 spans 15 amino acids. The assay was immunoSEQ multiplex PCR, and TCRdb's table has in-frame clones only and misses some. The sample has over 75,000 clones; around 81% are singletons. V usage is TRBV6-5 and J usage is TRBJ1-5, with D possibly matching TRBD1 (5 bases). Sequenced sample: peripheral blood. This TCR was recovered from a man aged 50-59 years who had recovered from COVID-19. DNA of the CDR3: TGTGCCAGCAGGAAAGACAGAGATAGCAATCAGCCCCAGCATTTT. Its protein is CASRKDRDSNQPQHF.